What follows is one TCR beta chain and its context. Assay used: immunoSEQ multiplex PCR; TCRdb lists only in-frame clones, some missing. Among 15,000 to 18,000 clones, around 70% were seen once, and the ten largest hold roughly 3%. This sample is part of a study of graft-versus-host responses after intestinal transplantation. In the study overall: Recipients uniformly received anti-thymocyte globulin induction, followed by tacrolimus and steroids for two to four years.

Graft tissue was processed to release intraepithelial and lamina propria lymphocytes. This TCR came from a human patient who received an intestinal transplant, so some T cells may come from the graft donor. Source: ileum tissue, taken 14 days after transplant.

This chain's CDR3 is CASSLSGGAIYEQFF. The CDR3 DNA reads as TGCGCCAGCAGCCTAAGCGGGGGGGCCATCTATGAGCAGTTCTTC. V and J are TRBV5-1 and TRBJ2-1; 10 nucleotides match TRBD2. J gave up 8 bases and V 4 bases, and 9 bases lay outside the gene matches. Germline CDR1 and CDR2: SGHRS and YFSETQ. The length of the CDR3 is 15 residues. Combining the CDR3 with reference TRBV5-1 and TRBJ2-1 gives the whole variable domain KAGVTQTPRYLIKTRGQQVTLSCSPISGHRSVSWYQQTPGQGLQFLFEYFSETQRNKGNFPGRFSGRQFSNSRSEMNVSTLELGDSALYLCASSLSGGAIYEQFFGPGTRLTVL.